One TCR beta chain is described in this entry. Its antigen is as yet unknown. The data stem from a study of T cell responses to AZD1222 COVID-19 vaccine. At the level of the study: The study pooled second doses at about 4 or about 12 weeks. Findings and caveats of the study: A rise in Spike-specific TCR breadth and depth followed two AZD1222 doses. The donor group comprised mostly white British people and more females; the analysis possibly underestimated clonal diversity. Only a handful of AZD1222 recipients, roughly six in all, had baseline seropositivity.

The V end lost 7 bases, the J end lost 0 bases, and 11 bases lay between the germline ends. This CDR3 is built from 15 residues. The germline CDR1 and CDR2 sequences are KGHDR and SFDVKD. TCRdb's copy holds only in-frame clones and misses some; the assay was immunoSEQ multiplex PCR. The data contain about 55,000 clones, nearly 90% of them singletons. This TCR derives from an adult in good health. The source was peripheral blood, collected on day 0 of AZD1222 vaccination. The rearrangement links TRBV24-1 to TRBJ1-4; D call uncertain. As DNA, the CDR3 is TGTGCCACCAGCGATGGGGTGTCAACTAATGAAAAACTGTTTTTT. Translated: CATSDGVSTNEKLFF.